The clone carrying this T cell receptor (beta chain) appeared a single time. What it recognizes is unknown. This entry comes from a study of cytomegalovirus exposure and HLA in healthy donors. The study ran its PCR with 60 Vbeta and 13 Jbeta primers. Method: immunoSEQ multiplex PCR; TCRdb's copy keeps in-frame clones and lacks some. The sample lists some 98,000 clones, approximately 78% seen once, with roughly 1.4% in the top ten. The CDR3 runs to 17 residues. Germline V gene data show CDR1 as LNHNV and CDR2 as YYDKDF (reference sequence). V was shortened by 3 bases and J by 1 base, with 13 bases between the two germline ends. Study-wide results and caveats: 16,951 TCR beta sequences were associated with HLA alleles at 0.05 false discovery rate in a later analysis.

This chain connects TRBV15 to TRBJ1-6; weak D call: TRBD1 (5 bases). Sequenced: PBMCs. The receptor was derived from a man between 35 and 55 years old in good health and CMV-seronegative. The CDR3 DNA is TGTGCCACCAGCAGTATGGGGGGAGCATCCTATAATTCACCCCTCCACTTT. This translates into CATSSMGGASYNSPLHF.